One sample yielded the 32 T cell receptor beta chains listed below, sequenced in a study of T cell responses to AZD1222 COVID-19 vaccine. Clones were sequenced by immunoSEQ multiplex PCR, and TCRdb holds only the in-frame ones, with some missing. The table records roughly 160,000 clones, approximately 92% of them present only once. Sequenced material: peripheral blood, taken on day 0 of AZD1222 vaccination. These TCRs come from an adult in good health.

This chain uses TRBV4-3 with TRBJ2-1, with D perhaps matching TRBD2 (6 bases). Germline V gives CDR1 LGHNA, CDR2 YSLEER. The V and J ends lost 0 bases and 7 bases respectively, with 10 bases between them. The CDR3 is 14 residues long. CDR3 DNA: TGCGCCAGCAGCCAAGAGGCACTAGCTAATGAGCAGTTCTTC. Residues: CASSQEALANEQFF.

The rearrangement links TRBV30 to TRBJ2-7; 8 nucleotides agree with TRBD2. CDR3 size: 16 residues. The germline CDR1 and CDR2 sequences are GTSNPN and SVGIG (reference sequence). J lost 7 bases, V lost 0 bases, and 14 bases had no gene match. The DNA for the CDR3 is TGTGCCTGGAGTGTGTCGGTCGGGGGGGGAGGGATGGAGCAGTACTTC. It is translated as CAWSVSVGGGGMEQYF.

The rearrangement joins TRBV27 to TRBJ1-6; D call uncertain. Trimming removed 2 bases at V and 1 base at J, with 9 bases between. Per germline, CDR1 MNHEY and CDR2 SMNVEV (reference sequence). The CDR3 covers 16 residues. The CDR3, as DNA: TGTGCCAGCAGTTTAGAGGGTTGGTCCTATAATTCACCCCTCCACTTT. It yields the protein CASSLEGWSYNSPLHF.

This chain connects TRBV5-1 to TRBJ1-6; 7 positions agree with TRBD1. The CDR3 sequence is 18 residues long. Germline V gene data show CDR1 as SGHRS and CDR2 as YFSETQ. V lost 7 bases to trimming and J lost 0 bases; unmatched junction nucleotides: 13. The CDR3 DNA follows: TGCGCCAGCCAGCGGGACAGCACATCCAGCTCCTATAATTCACCCCTCCACTTT. This translates into CASQRDSTSSSYNSPLHF.

This clone was recorded only once. The rearrangement joins TRBV2 to TRBJ1-1; 7 bases are shared with TRBD1. This CDR3 region has 15 residues. Germline V lookup: CDR1 SNHLY, CDR2 FYNNEI. Germline trimming cut 7 bases from V and 6 bases from J; bases unmatched to any gene: 14. The CDR3 region has the DNA TGTGCCAGCATTCCCCAGGGGGAGGGGTATTCTGAAGCTTTCTTT. Protein: CASIPQGEGYSEAFF. Complete variable domain (other parts from reference TRBV2 and TRBJ1-1): EPEVTQTPSHQVTQMGQEVILRCVPISNHLYFYWYRQILGQKVEFLVSFYNNEISEKSEIFDDQFSVERPDGSNFTLKIRSTKLEDSAMYFCASIPQGEGYSEAFFGQGTRLTVV.

The chain uses TRBV6-5 and TRBJ2-1; TRBD2 agrees at 8 bases. V was pared by 1 base and J by 4 bases, with 0 bases of the junction left unmatched. Looked up from germline, CDR1 is MNHEY and CDR2 is SVGAGI. CDR3 length equals 14 residues. The CDR3 reads CASSYLAGYNEQFF. DNA of the CDR3: TGTGCCAGCAGTTACTTAGCGGGATACAATGAGCAGTTCTTC.

The chain joins TRBV2 to TRBJ1-6; D might be TRBD1 (5 bases). Germline V gene lookup returns CDR1 SNHLY and CDR2 FYNNEI. The CDR3 length is 15 residues. Trimming pared 2 bases from V and 4 bases from J, leaving 9 bases between. The CDR3 coding sequence is TGTGCCAGCAGTGAAAGGGGACTGTATAATTCACCCCTCCACTTT. Protein sequence: CASSERGLYNSPLHF. Full variable domain (remainder filled in from reference TRBV2 and TRBJ1-6): EPEVTQTPSHQVTQMGQEVILRCVPISNHLYFYWYRQILGQKVEFLVSFYNNEISEKSEIFDDQFSVERPDGSNFTLKIRSTKLEDSAMYFCASSERGLYNSPLHFGNGTRLTVT.

The V and J genes are TRBV19 and TRBJ1-5; TRBD1 matches at 7 bases. CDR3 size: 16 residues. J was trimmed by 5 bases and V by 7 bases; bases with no gene match: 14. Germline CDR1 and CDR2: LNHDA and SQIVND (reference sequence). CDR3: CASTPGEGQIHQPQHF. DNA of the CDR3: TGTGCCAGTACCCCGGGGGAGGGACAGATCCATCAGCCCCAGCATTTT. The full variable domain, with the rest looked up from reference TRBV19 and TRBJ1-5, is DGGITQSPKYLFRKEGQNVTLSCEQNLNHDAMYWYRQDPGQGLRLIYYSQIVNDFQKGDIAEGYSVSREKKESFPLTVTSAQKNPTAFYLCASTPGEGQIHQPQHFGDGTRLSIL.

The chain combines TRBV19 with TRBJ1-1; 7 bases agree with TRBD1. This CDR3 has 14 residues. Germline V gene data show CDR1 as LNHDA and CDR2 as SQIVND (reference sequence). V was pared by 6 bases and J by 6 bases, with 10 bases of the junction left unmatched. The CDR3 nucleotides are TGTGCCAGTAGACCTTCGACAGGGTTCCCTGAAGCTTTCTTT. It yields the protein CASRPSTGFPEAFF.

This clone was counted a single time. The chain recombines TRBV6-5 with TRBJ1-1; TRBD1 matches at 8 bases. The CDR3 loop spans 15 amino acids. V lost 5 bases to trimming and J lost 3 bases; unmatched junction nucleotides: 8. CDR1 and CDR2 from the germline V gene are MNHEY and SVGAGI. This chain's CDR3 is CASSTRQGTDTEAFF. The CDR3, as DNA: TGTGCCAGCAGTACAAGACAGGGGACGGACACTGAAGCTTTCTTT.

The chain carries TRBV7-6 and TRBJ2-3, with 10 bases that match TRBD2. CDR3 size: 19 residues. Trimming took 0 bases from V and 7 from J; bases not matched to a gene: 16. The germline CDR1 and CDR2 sequences are SGHVS and FNYEAQ. CDR3: CASSLAPPPSGGIGHTQYF. The CDR3 region has the DNA TGTGCCAGCAGCTTAGCCCCCCCTCCTAGCGGGGGCATAGGTCATACGCAGTATTTT. Variable domain in full (rest from reference TRBV7-6 and TRBJ2-3): GAGVSQSPRYKVTKRGQDVALRCDPISGHVSLYWYRQALGQGPEFLTYFNYEAQQDKSGLPNDRFSAERPEGSISTLTIQRTEQRDSAMYRCASSLAPPPSGGIGHTQYFGPGTRLTVL.

The V gene is TRBV13, the J gene TRBJ1-4; 7 nucleotides align to TRBD1. The CDR3 covers 15 residues. J gave up 8 bases and V 0 bases, and 6 bases lay outside the gene matches. Germline CDR1 reads PRHDT; CDR2 reads FYEKMQ (reference sequence). CDR3 sequence: CASSLGGQGGEKLFF. The CDR3 nucleotides are TGTGCCAGCAGCTTAGGAGGTCAGGGGGGAGAAAAACTGTTTTTT.

The chain is built from TRBV19 and TRBJ1-1; TRBD1 is a possible D gene (6 bases). CDR1 LNHDA and CDR2 SQIVND come from the germline V gene (reference sequence). Trimming cost V 6 bases and J 5 bases, with 10 bases left between them. The CDR3 loop spans 12 amino acids. In DNA form, the CDR3 reads TGTGCCAGTAGGCAAGGGGGGACTGAAGCTTTCTTT. Encoded protein: CASRQGGTEAFF.

This clone is a singleton in its sample. The chain's CDR3 is CASSVRGYNEQFF. Written as DNA, the CDR3 is TGTGCCAGCAGTGTAAGGGGCTACAATGAGCAGTTCTTC. The chain uses TRBV2 and TRBJ2-1, with D perhaps matching TRBD1 (5 bases). Germline lookup yields CDR1 SNHLY and CDR2 FYNNEI. V lost 4 bases to trimming and J lost 3 bases, with 7 bases between them. The CDR3 has 13 amino acids.

The count of this clone is one. The chain employs TRBV7-3 and TRBJ2-7; D not certain. CDR3 length equals 13 residues. Germline V gene data show CDR1 as SGHTA and CDR2 as FQGTGA. Between the trimmed V and J ends, which lost 5 bases and 7 bases, there was a span of 15 bases. The CDR3 is CASSPGPAQEQYF. In DNA form, the CDR3 reads TGTGCCAGCAGCCCCGGGCCAGCACAAGAGCAGTACTTC.

This chain uses TRBV6-2 or TRBV6-3 with TRBJ2-3, with 7 bases lining up with TRBD2. Germline CDR1 and CDR2: MNHEY and SVGEGT. The CDR3 contains 14 residues. The V gene end was trimmed by 2 bases and the J gene end by 1 base; junction bases not matched to a gene: 0. CDR3 region: CASSYSGGTDTQYF. As DNA, the CDR3 is TGTGCCAGCAGTTACAGCGGGGGCACAGATACGCAGTATTTT.

The V and J genes are TRBV30 and TRBJ2-2; D possibly corresponds to TRBD2 (5 bases). Germline V lookup: CDR1 GTSNPN, CDR2 SVGIG (reference sequence). The CDR3 sequence is 15 residues long. Trimming took 5 bases from V and 0 from J, leaving 13 bases between them. CDR3 nucleotides: TGTGCCTGGGCTAGCAGGATAGCGAACACCGGGGAGCTGTTTTTT. Protein product: CAWASRIANTGELFF.

The table lists this clone with a count of one. This chain joins TRBV11-2 and TRBJ2-3; no clear D gene. Between the trimmed V and J ends, which lost 5 bases and 4 bases, there was a span of 7 bases. CDR3 length equals 12 residues. Looked up from germline, CDR1 is SGHAT and CDR2 is FQNNGV. The CDR3 DNA reads TGTGCCAGCAGCCCTGGGGCAGATACGCAGTATTTT. This sequence encodes CASSPGADTQYF.

The CDR3 region has the DNA TGTGCCAGCAGTGAGGGGCCCGGGAATTATAATTCACCCCTCCACTTT. Protein product: CASSEGPGNYNSPLHF. V is TRBV6-4 and J is TRBJ1-6; weak D call: TRBD1 (5 bases). The ends were cut back, 3 bases at V and 4 bases at J, with 13 bases in the middle. CDR3 length: 16 amino acids. CDR1 is MRHNA and CDR2 is SNTAGT in the germline V gene.

J is TRBJ1-2 and V is TRBV2, with D tentatively TRBD1 (6 bases). This CDR3 comprises 13 residues. V was cut by 1 base and J by 3 bases, with 6 bases left in between. Germline V gives CDR1 SNHLY, CDR2 FYNNEI. In DNA form, the CDR3 reads TGTGCCAGCAGTGAAGAGGGGGACTATGGCTACACCTTC. Amino acids: CASSEEGDYGYTF.

The chain combines TRBV3-1 (or the pseudogene TRBV3-2) with TRBJ2-7; 7 bases line up with TRBD2. Per germline, CDR1 LGHDT and CDR2 YNNKEL (reference sequence). The length of the CDR3 is 13 residues. V lost 0 bases and J lost 6; bases outside the gene matches: 2. Here the CDR3 reads CASSQDGGGEQYF. The CDR3, as DNA: TGTGCCAGCAGCCAAGATGGGGGGGGCGAGCAGTACTTC.

The V gene is TRBV6-2 or TRBV6-3, the J gene TRBJ1-2; D is uncertain. The CDR3 length is 14 residues. The germline V and J ends were trimmed by 0 bases and 4 bases, with 9 bases remaining between them. The germline CDR1 and CDR2 sequences are MNHEY and SVGEGT. The CDR3 DNA is TGTGCCAGCAGTTACTCGGGCAGGACCTATGGCTACACCTTC. Protein: CASSYSGRTYGYTF.

This rearrangement joins TRBV19 to TRBJ1-5, with 8 bases aligning to TRBD1. Losses at the gene ends were 6 bases for V and 6 bases for J; bases not matched to a gene: 7. The CDR3 contains 14 residues. Germline V gives CDR1 LNHDA, CDR2 SQIVND (reference sequence). Here the CDR3 DNA reads TGTGCCAGTAGATGGGGACAGGCCCCTCAGCCCCAGCATTTT. Translating it yields CASRWGQAPQPQHF.

The chain couples TRBV9 to TRBJ2-1, with a possible D match to TRBD2 (6 bases). Trimming removed 4 bases from V and 4 bases from J, with 21 bases in between. This CDR3 is built from 17 residues. Germline V gene sequence: CDR1 SGDLS, CDR2 YYNGEE. This chain's CDR3 is CASSLGVGGTRYNEQFF. CDR3 in DNA: TGTGCCAGCAGCTTAGGGGTCGGGGGTACCCGTTACAATGAGCAGTTCTTC.

The chain recombines TRBV18 with TRBJ1-1; 8 bases align to TRBD1. Germline V gene data show CDR1 as KGHSH and CDR2 as LQKENI. CDR3 size: 14 residues. J gave up 5 bases and V 4 bases, and 6 bases lay outside the gene matches. The CDR3 loop is CASSQRQGRTEAFF. In nucleotides, the CDR3 is TGTGCCAGCTCACAGAGACAGGGGAGGACTGAAGCTTTCTTT.

This rearrangement joins TRBV5-5 to TRBJ2-1, with TRBD2 matching 7 bases. The CDR3 runs 15 residues. Germline V gene lookup returns CDR1 SGHKS and CDR2 YYEKEE (reference sequence). V dropped 0 bases and J dropped 7; count of bases not matched to a gene: 7. CDR3: CASSLVLAAANEQFF. Here the CDR3 DNA reads TGTGCCAGCAGCTTGGTGCTAGCGGCTGCAAATGAGCAGTTCTTC.

The V gene is TRBV6-6, the J gene TRBJ1-2, with TRBD1 matching over 10 bases. The germline gives CDR1 MNHNY, CDR2 SVGAGI (reference sequence). With 5 bases clipped from V and 2 bases from J, the junction kept 2 bases outside the gene matches. This CDR3 spans 14 amino acids. Written as DNA, the CDR3 is TGTGCCAGCAGTAGGGGACAGGGGAACTATGGCTACACCTTC. Translated, it gives CASSRGQGNYGYTF.

The chain joins TRBV28 to TRBJ1-4; no clear D gene. Germline CDR1 and CDR2: MDHEN and SYDVKM. The germline V and J ends were trimmed by 5 bases and 0 bases, with 10 bases remaining between them. The CDR3 has 15 amino acids. In DNA form, the CDR3 reads TGTGCCAGCAGTCTGCAGCCGTCAACTAATGAAAAACTGTTTTTT. This encodes CASSLQPSTNEKLFF.

The chain couples TRBV12-5 to TRBJ1-2; D unclear. The CDR3 sequence is 14 residues long. V was trimmed by 3 bases and J by 3 bases, leaving 11 bases between them. Looked up from germline, CDR1 is LGHNT and CDR2 is FRNRAP. The CDR3 loop is CASGFSFGDYGYTF. For the CDR3, the DNA is TGTGCTAGTGGTTTTAGCTTTGGGGACTATGGCTACACCTTC.

This chain links TRBV18 with TRBJ2-2, with 9 bases identical to TRBD2. This CDR3 spans 17 amino acids. Germline CDR1 is KGHSH and CDR2 is LQKENI. Losses at the gene ends were 3 bases for V and 0 bases for J; bases not matched to a gene: 5. The CDR3 region has the DNA TGTGCCAGCTCACCCCTAGCGGGACAGACGAACACCGGGGAGCTGTTTTTT. Residues: CASSPLAGQTNTGELFF.

The V gene is TRBV6-5, the J gene TRBJ1-1; TRBD1 might be the D (5 bases). Deletions cut 3 bases from V and 3 bases from J, with 17 bases between. Germline CDR1 is MNHEY and CDR2 is SVGAGI. CDR3 size: 16 residues. The CDR3 loop is CASSYGPTGDYTEAFF. The DNA of the CDR3 is TGTGCCAGCAGTTATGGGCCCACAGGTGACTACACTGAAGCTTTCTTT.

This chain joins TRBV5-1 and TRBJ1-6; a possible D gene is TRBD1 (5 bases). CDR3 length equals 13 residues. Germline CDR1 reads SGHRS; CDR2 reads YFSETQ. The V and J ends lost 4 bases and 5 bases respectively, with 7 bases between them. CDR3 residues: CASSGGNNSPLHF. The CDR3 DNA sequence: TGCGCCAGCAGCGGGGGGAATAATTCACCCCTCCACTTT.